This T cell receptor (beta chain) was retrieved from a study of persistence of HIV-infected CD4 T cells. At the level of the study: A median of 8 years of suppressive ART preceded sampling.

With regard to this clone: Antigen unknown.

This was the immunoSEQ version 4 assay in survey mode. Here immunoSEQ multiplex PCR was the method, and the copy in TCRdb shows in-frame clones only, minus some. The table lists about 37,000 clones, 80% of them singletons, with 1.6% in the top ten. Stimulation used 8.5 to 10 ug/mL lysate from CMV-infected fibroblasts. CD40L/CD69 double-negative CD45RO-high memory CD4+ T cells were collected. Study conclusions and caveats: Bulk TCR data could not be restricted to HIV-1-infected CMV-responding cells.

The CDR3 length is 15 residues. CDR1 is LGHDT, CDR2 YNNKEL, per germline (reference sequence). V lost 2 bases and J 4 bases, leaving 14 bases between the germline ends. The sequence derives from an adult man with HIV who was CMV-seropositive. Sequenced material: CD4+ T cells sorted from PBMCs after 18-hour stimulation, taken from a patient who received antiretroviral therapy. The chain carries TRBV3-1 (or the pseudogene TRBV3-2) and TRBJ1-2; D perhaps matches TRBD1 (5 bases). Here the CDR3 reads CASSQSQGGSYGYTF. The CDR3 bases are TGTGCCAGCAGCCAATCCCAGGGAGGGAGCTATGGCTACACCTTC.